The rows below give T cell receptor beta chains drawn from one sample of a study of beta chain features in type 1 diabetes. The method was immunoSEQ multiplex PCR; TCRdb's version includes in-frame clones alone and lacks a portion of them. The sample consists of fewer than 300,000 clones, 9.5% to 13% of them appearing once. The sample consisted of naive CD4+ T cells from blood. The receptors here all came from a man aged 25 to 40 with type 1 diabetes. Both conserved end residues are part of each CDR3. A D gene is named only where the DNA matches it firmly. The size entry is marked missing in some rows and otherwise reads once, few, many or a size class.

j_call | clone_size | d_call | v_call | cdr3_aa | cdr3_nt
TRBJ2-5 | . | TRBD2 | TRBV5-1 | CASSNPSGEETQYF | TGCGCCAGCAGCAACCCTAGCGGGGAAGAGACCCAGTACTTC
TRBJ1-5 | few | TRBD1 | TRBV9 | CASSPRGGGQPQHF | TGTGCCAGCAGCCCCCGAGGGGGCGGTCAGCCCCAGCATTTT
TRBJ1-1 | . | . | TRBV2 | CASTLAPNTEAFF | TGTGCCAGTACCTTGGCCCCGAACACTGAAGCTTTCTTT
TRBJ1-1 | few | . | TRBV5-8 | CASSSRGRNTEAFF | TGTGCCAGCAGCTCCAGGGGACGAAACACTGAAGCTTTCTTT
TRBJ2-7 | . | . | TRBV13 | CASSLIDSYEQYF | TGTGCCAGCAGCTTAATAGATTCCTACGAGCAGTACTTC
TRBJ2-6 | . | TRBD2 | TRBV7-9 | CASPRGDSGANVLTF | TGTGCCAGCCCCCGGGGGGACTCTGGGGCCAACGTCCTGACTTTC
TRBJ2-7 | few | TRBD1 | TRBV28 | CASKGPGQRYYEQYF | TGTGCCAGCAAGGGTCCGGGACAGCGATACTACGAGCAGTACTTC
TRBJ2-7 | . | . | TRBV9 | CASSPGLDSYEQYF | TGTGCCAGCAGCCCGGGACTTGACTCCTACGAGCAGTACTTC
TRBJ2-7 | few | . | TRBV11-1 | CASSLNLFGYEQYF | TGTGCCAGCAGCTTAAATCTTTTCGGGTACGAGCAGTACTTC
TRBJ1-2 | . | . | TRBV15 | CATSRNTGPGYGYTF | TGTGCCACCAGCAGAAATACAGGGCCTGGCTATGGCTACACCTTC